What follows are 6 T cell receptor beta chains derived from one specimen sequenced in a study of regulatory T cells in long-lasting Graves disease. Time point noted: persistent/refractory GD, antithyroid drugs over 5 years with positive TRAb. RNA from PBMCs was the source of the TCR library. Library construction for TCR beta used iRepertoire HTBI primers and Arm-PCR of CDR3 regions. TCRdb used MiXCR to reprocess the multiplex PCR reads, holding one entry per CDR3 protein. The table includes over 250,000 distinct CDR3 sequences, under 25% detected once. The sequencing used peripheral blood mononuclear cells (PBMCs), collected when the disease was refractory, from a patient treated with antithyroid drugs. These receptors all come from a female donor with Graves disease.

There are a few counts of this clonotype. The chain recombines TRBV6-1 with TRBJ2-2; D unclear. Germline V gene lookup returns CDR1 MNHNS and CDR2 SASEGT. CDR3 length equals 14 residues. Trimming cost V 5 bases and J 4 bases, with 11 bases left between them. The CDR3 loop reads CASSPHGSTGELFF. CDR3 DNA sequence: TGTGCCAGCAGTCCCCACGGATCCACCGGGGAGCTGTTTTTT.

This clonotype was picked up many times. The chain links TRBV6-5 to TRBJ2-5, with 8 bases matching TRBD1. Unmatched junction bases numbered 6, after V lost 4 bases and J lost 5 bases. Germline V gives CDR1 MNHEY, CDR2 SVGAGI. This CDR3 contains 14 residues. The CDR3 DNA reads TGTGCCAGCAGTTCCGCAGGGGGCCGGGAGACCCAGTACTTC. Its protein is CASSSAGGRETQYF.

At least ten counts were recorded for this clonotype. The chain joins TRBV27 to TRBJ1-3; 9 bases map to TRBD1. The junction had 5 bases not matched to a gene; V was cut back by 5 bases and J by 0 bases. CDR3 length equals 16 residues. The germline V gene encodes CDR1 MNHEY and CDR2 SMNVEV (reference sequence). In DNA form, the CDR3 reads TGTGCCAGCAGTCCGAGGACAGGGGCCTCTGGAAACACCATATATTTT. It is translated as CASSPRTGASGNTIYF.

The genes are TRBV19 and TRBJ2-2; D may correspond to TRBD1 or TRBD2 (6 bases each). CDR1 and CDR2 from the germline V gene are LNHDA and SQIVND (reference sequence). Trimming took off 7 bases at V and 4 bases at J, with 19 bases between the two ends. CDR3 length: 16 residues. In DNA, the CDR3 is TGTGCCAGTATCCCCCGGGGGCAGGGAATCACCGGGGAGCTGTTTTTT. This sequence encodes CASIPRGQGITGELFF.

The chain couples TRBV6-1 to TRBJ1-3; D is undetermined. This CDR3 region has 14 residues. The V end was cut by 8 bases, the J end by 0 bases, with 11 bases between. Germline CDR1 is MNHNS and CDR2 is SASEGT. For the CDR3, the DNA is TGTGCCAGCGAAGGCAGGTCCTCTGGAAACACCATATATTTT. Its translation is CASEGRSSGNTIYF.

This chain links TRBV29-1 with TRBJ2-2; D is possibly TRBD1 or TRBD2 (5 bases each). The V end was cut by 3 bases, the J end by 2 bases, with 7 bases between. The CDR3 is 13 residues long. Looked up from germline, CDR1 is SQVTM and CDR2 is ANQGSEA. As DNA, the CDR3 is TGCAGCGTTGAGGGACCTAACACCGGGGAGCTGTTTTTT. Its protein is CSVEGPNTGELFF.